This T cell receptor (beta chain) stems from a study of blood T cells in healthy people across ages. Germline-derived CDR1 and CDR2 are MGHRA and YSYEKL. CDR3 length equals 14 residues. Losses at the gene ends were 5 bases for V and 10 bases for J; bases not matched to a gene: 9. A second PCR, run for about 7 to 11 cycles, used a sample-barcoded 5' primer plus a J-beta primer mix. TCRdb itself ran the 5' RACE reads through MiXCR, one entry per CDR3 protein. The sample has about 930,000 distinct CDR3 sequences, 29% seen once. In addition, the sample was reused for a study of T cells of mothers and their children.

This clonotype was obtained from a woman aged 40 to 49 in good health. The sequenced sample was blood. The V and J genes are TRBV4-1 and TRBJ1-4; 8 nucleotides match TRBD1. The CDR3 nucleotides read TGCGCCAGCAGCTCGTCAGGGGGCGTCGGAAAACTGTTTTTT. The encoded protein is CASSSSGGVGKLFF.